These T cell receptor beta chains were read from a single sample in a study of shared clonotypes between healthy human individuals. Clones were read by immunoSEQ multiplex PCR, and TCRdb kept only the in-frame ones, dropping some. The sample contains some 1.4 million clones, approximately 96% of which appear only once. The sequenced sample was naive CD4+ T cells sorted from blood. The receptors derive from a man between 25 and 39 years old in good health. Each CDR3 is given with its conserved first and last residue. The D gene is left open where the match is weak. Some rows mark clone size as missing; the rest say once, few, many or name a class of expanded clone.

clone_size: NA
d_call: NA
j_call: TRBJ2-4
v_call: TRBV7-5
cdr3_aa: CVRSLAPSSCAKNIQYF
cdr3_nt: TGTGTCAGAAGCTTAGCCCCTAGCTCCTGTGCCAAAAACATTCAGTACTTC

clone_size: NA
d_call: NA
j_call: TRBJ2-1
v_call: TRBV28
cdr3_aa: CASSFNNEQFF
cdr3_nt: TGTGCCAGCAGCTTTAACAATGAGCAGTTCTTC

clone_size: NA
d_call: NA
j_call: TRBJ2-3
v_call: TRBV23-1
cdr3_aa: CASMGPDTQYF
cdr3_nt: TGCGCCAGCATGGGTCCAGATACGCAGTATTTT

clone_size: NA
d_call: NA
j_call: TRBJ2-1
v_call: TRBV5-6
cdr3_aa: CASSREHSSYNEQFF
cdr3_nt: TGTGCCAGCAGCCGGGAGCACAGCTCCTACAATGAGCAGTTCTTC

clone_size: NA
d_call: NA
j_call: TRBJ2-5
v_call: TRBV27
cdr3_aa: CASSLGETQYF
cdr3_nt: TGTGCCAGCAGCCTGGGAGAGACCCAGTACTTC

clone_size: NA
d_call: NA
j_call: TRBJ2-5
v_call: TRBV7-2
cdr3_aa: CASSPRRGETQYF
cdr3_nt: TGTGCCAGCAGCCCCAGGAGGGGCGAGACCCAGTACTTC

clone_size: NA
d_call: TRBD2
j_call: TRBJ2-5
v_call: TRBV7-3
cdr3_aa: CASSRAGVGQETQYF
cdr3_nt: TGTGCCAGCAGCCGAGCGGGAGTGGGGCAAGAGACCCAGTACTTC

clone_size: NA
d_call: NA
j_call: TRBJ2-1
v_call: TRBV7-9
cdr3_aa: CASSTRGTDEQFF
cdr3_nt: TGTGCCAGCAGCACCCGGGGAACAGATGAGCAGTTCTTC

clone_size: NA
d_call: NA
j_call: TRBJ2-7
v_call: TRBV27
cdr3_aa: CASSYNFNEQYF
cdr3_nt: TGTGCCAGCAGCTATAACTTTAACGAGCAGTACTTC

clone_size: NA
d_call: TRBD2
j_call: TRBJ2-7
v_call: TRBV9
cdr3_aa: CASSVAPSGRAYEQYF
cdr3_nt: TGTGCCAGCAGCGTAGCCCCCAGCGGGAGAGCCTACGAGCAGTACTTC

clone_size: NA
d_call: TRBD2
j_call: TRBJ2-7
v_call: TRBV6-6
cdr3_aa: CASSYTGGSSYEQYF
cdr3_nt: TGTGCCAGCAGTTATACTGGCGGGAGCTCCTACGAGCAGTACTTC

clone_size: NA
d_call: NA
j_call: TRBJ2-3
v_call: TRBV9
cdr3_aa: CASKEGASTDTQYF
cdr3_nt: TGTGCCAGTAAGGAGGGGGCGAGCACAGATACGCAGTATTTT

clone_size: NA
d_call: NA
j_call: TRBJ2-3
v_call: TRBV29-1
cdr3_aa: CSVEGGRVDTQYF
cdr3_nt: TGCAGCGTTGAAGGAGGGAGAGTAGATACGCAGTATTTT

clone_size: once
d_call: NA
j_call: TRBJ1-1
v_call: TRBV6-4
cdr3_aa: CASSDSSRGTEAFF
cdr3_nt: TGTGCCAGCAGTGACTCAAGCCGGGGCACTGAAGCTTTCTTT

clone_size: NA
d_call: NA
j_call: TRBJ1-2
v_call: TRBV9
cdr3_aa: CASSPHRTVDYGYTF
cdr3_nt: TGTGCCAGCAGCCCTCACCGGACCGTTGACTATGGCTACACCTTC

clone_size: NA
d_call: TRBD2
j_call: TRBJ2-1
v_call: TRBV4-1
cdr3_aa: CASSQGMGAGGEEQFF
cdr3_nt: TGCGCCAGCAGCCAGGGTATGGGGGCGGGGGGAGAGGAGCAGTTCTTC

clone_size: NA
d_call: TRBD1
j_call: TRBJ1-4
v_call: TRBV27
cdr3_aa: CASSLRGQGFNMLFF
cdr3_nt: TGTGCCAGCAGTTTACGGGGACAGGGGTTCAATATGCTGTTTTTT

clone_size: NA
d_call: NA
j_call: TRBJ2-7
v_call: TRBV5-4
cdr3_aa: CASSRDLSSYEQYF
cdr3_nt: TGTGCCAGCAGCCGCGACCTCAGCTCCTACGAGCAGTACTTC

clone_size: NA
d_call: TRBD2
j_call: TRBJ2-5
v_call: TRBV5-5
cdr3_aa: CASSLFSGRAGETQYF
cdr3_nt: TGTGCCAGCAGCTTGTTCAGCGGGAGGGCCGGAGAGACCCAGTACTTC

clone_size: NA
d_call: NA
j_call: TRBJ2-7
v_call: TRBV5-6
cdr3_aa: CASSLTSYEQYF
cdr3_nt: TGTGCCAGCAGCTTGACAAGCTACGAGCAGTACTTC

clone_size: few
d_call: TRBD1
j_call: TRBJ2-7
v_call: TRBV4-1
cdr3_aa: CASSQGPGQRSYEQYF
cdr3_nt: TGCGCCAGCAGCCAAGGTCCGGGACAGAGATCCTACGAGCAGTACTTC

clone_size: NA
d_call: TRBD1
j_call: TRBJ1-4
v_call: TRBV7-9
cdr3_aa: CASSLRGNIQSINEKLFF
cdr3_nt: TGTGCCAGCAGCCTCAGGGGGAATATTCAATCAATTAATGAAAAACTGTTTTTT

clone_size: NA
d_call: NA
j_call: TRBJ2-2
v_call: TRBV28
cdr3_aa: CASSFELGRSTGELFF
cdr3_nt: TGTGCCAGCAGTTTCGAACTAGGAAGGAGCACCGGGGAGCTGTTTTTT

clone_size: NA
d_call: NA
j_call: TRBJ2-5
v_call: TRBV28
cdr3_aa: CASSLGSQETQYF
cdr3_nt: TGTGCCAGCAGTTTAGGTTCCCAAGAGACCCAGTACTTC

clone_size: few
d_call: NA
j_call: TRBJ2-1
v_call: TRBV5-3
cdr3_aa: CARSLMAGEQFF
cdr3_nt: TGTGCCAGAAGCTTGATGGCGGGGGAGCAGTTCTTC

clone_size: NA
d_call: TRBD1
j_call: TRBJ2-2
v_call: TRBV27
cdr3_aa: CASGQQGALNGELFF
cdr3_nt: TGTGCCAGCGGACAACAGGGGGCACTGAACGGGGAGCTGTTTTTT

clone_size: NA
d_call: TRBD2
j_call: TRBJ2-1
v_call: TRBV6-4
cdr3_aa: CASSNTGGSSGGQFF
cdr3_nt: TGTGCCAGCAGTAACACTGGGGGTTCTAGCGGAGGTCAGTTCTTC

clone_size: NA
d_call: TRBD1
j_call: TRBJ2-7
v_call: TRBV19
cdr3_aa: CASRIGTGGSYEQYF
cdr3_nt: TGTGCCAGTAGGATAGGGACAGGGGGGTCCTACGAGCAGTACTTC

clone_size: NA
d_call: NA
j_call: TRBJ2-5
v_call: TRBV5-1
cdr3_aa: CASSLYRGEDVETQYF
cdr3_nt: TGCGCCAGCAGCTTGTATCGGGGAGAGGATGTGGAGACCCAGTACTTC

clone_size: NA
d_call: TRBD2
j_call: TRBJ2-7
v_call: TRBV9
cdr3_aa: CASSVDGRLAGYYEQYF
cdr3_nt: TGTGCCAGCAGCGTAGATGGTCGACTAGCGGGTTATTACGAGCAGTACTTC

clone_size: NA
d_call: NA
j_call: TRBJ1-2
v_call: TRBV6-1
cdr3_aa: CASSEVPGAGNGYTF
cdr3_nt: TGTGCCAGCAGTGAAGTCCCCGGGGCAGGGAATGGCTACACCTTC